The present T cell receptor beta chain was sequenced within a study of T cell changes during pregnancy in multiple sclerosis. After removal of 4 bases from V and 0 bases from J, the junction contained 12 bases not matched to a gene. The CDR3 runs to 17 residues. CDR1 and CDR2 (germline): PRHDT, FYEKMQ (reference sequence). This clone was seen just once. Assay used: immunoSEQ multiplex PCR; TCRdb lists only in-frame clones, some missing. The data hold over 9,000 clones, with approximately 84% observed a single time. Material: CD8+ T cells from peripheral blood mononuclear cells, obtained after pregnancy. This TCR derives from a female donor in good health, enrolled as a control in a pregnancy study. The chain combines TRBV13 with TRBJ2-7, with 7 bases identical to TRBD2. Here the CDR3 reads CASSYLAAGGISYEQYF. The CDR3 DNA reads as TGTGCCAGCAGCTACCTGGCTGCCGGGGGGATCTCCTACGAGCAGTACTTC. Complete variable domain (other parts from reference TRBV13 and TRBJ2-7): AAGVIQSPRHLIKEKRETATLKCYPIPRHDTVYWYQQGPGQDPQFLISFYEKMQSDKGSIPDRFSAQQFSDYHSELNMSSLELGDSALYFCASSYLAAGGISYEQYFGPGTRLTVT.